Given below is one T cell receptor beta chain in context. This clonotype was picked up many times. What this receptor recognizes is not known. Per-base qualities were not stored, and no clone one base away is much larger. The data are from a study of early T cells in non-severe SARS-CoV-2 infection (dated by TCRdb to the early 2020s). Background for the entire study: Bulk RNA from unsorted whole blood was used for TCR sequencing, so alpha and beta chains could not be paired. Overall results and qualifications from the work: VDJdb matching was skewed toward anti-spike CD8 responses and likely underestimated virus-specific expansions, missing private and CD4 specificities.

Library preparation employed 5' RACE. Sequenced on a NextSeq 500. The TCR library protocol attached unique molecular identifiers to individual cDNA molecules to correct for sequencing error and PCR bias. TCR alpha and beta chains were both sequenced, and the abundances of alpha and beta sequences in each sample were closely correlated with each other. The authors' analysis ran thus. Decombinator V4 was used to perform V gene, J gene and CDR3 annotation of TCR sequences. Expanded TCRs were defined as changing significantly between any two time points under a Poisson model with p below 0.0001. TCR abundances were normalised to the total number of TCRs sequenced per sample and were expressed as counts per million. TRAV1-2 paired with TRAJ12, TRAJ20 or TRAJ33 defined MAIT TCRs, while TRAV10 paired with TRAJ18 defined iNKT TCRs. VDJdb, accessed 1 November 2021, was searched for CMV, EBV and SARS-CoV-2 annotated TCRs, excluding TCRs annotated for multiple antigens. The public reads were reprocessed in TCRdb via fastp at Q25 and MiXCR, keeping in-frame beta chains. Rows are unified per CDR3 protein, each entry keeping the most common DNA and genes. TCRdb assigned the V and J calls; the authors' analysis was not used. The sample has around 80,000 distinct CDR3 sequences on record, 13% of them singletons. In total, the top ten clones hold nearly 6% of the sample.

A case-control design nested within a healthcare worker cohort in London, UK, was used, with weekly nasopharyngeal swab PCR tests and blood sampling performed. Healthcare workers were enrolled in the week of the UK lockdown, from 23 to 31 March 2020, and were followed every week for up to roughly 16 weeks. The CDR3 runs 16 residues from the cysteine to the phenylalanine. The only DNA kept is the CDR3, 48 bases in frame from the first base. CDR1 and CDR2, per the germline V gene, are SGHDT and YYEEEE. Deletion took 2 bases off V and 1 base off J, with a span of 13 bases between the germline ends. The sample was whole blood. The V and J segments used are TRBV5-6 and TRBJ2-4; the D assignment is uncertain and may be TRBD1 or TRBD2, with 5 bases supporting each. The sequence came from an adult who was a healthcare worker with PCR-confirmed SARS-CoV-2 infection or an uninfected control (not recorded which). In nucleotide form, the sequence is TGTGCCAGCAGCTTCCCAGGGAGCACGGCCAAAAACATTCAGTACTTC. Its protein reads: CASSFPGSTAKNIQYF.